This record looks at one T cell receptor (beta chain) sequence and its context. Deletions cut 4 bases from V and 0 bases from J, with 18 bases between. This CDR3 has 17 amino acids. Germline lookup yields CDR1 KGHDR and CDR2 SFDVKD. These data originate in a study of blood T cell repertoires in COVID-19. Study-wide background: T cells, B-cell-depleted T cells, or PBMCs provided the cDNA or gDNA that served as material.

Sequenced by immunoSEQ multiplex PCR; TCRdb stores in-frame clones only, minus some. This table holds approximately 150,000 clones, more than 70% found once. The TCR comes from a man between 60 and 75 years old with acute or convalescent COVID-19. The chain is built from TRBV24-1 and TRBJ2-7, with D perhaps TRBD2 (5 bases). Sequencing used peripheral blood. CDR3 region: CATSEPGKRQSSYEQYF. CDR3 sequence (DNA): TGTGCCACCAGTGAACCTGGTAAGCGGCAGAGCTCCTACGAGCAGTACTTC.